These 2 T cell receptor beta chains were all obtained from the same sample, sequenced in a study of T cell responses to AZD1222 COVID-19 vaccine. Measured with immunoSEQ multiplex PCR; TCRdb has only the in-frame clones, and not every one. The table includes some 150,000 clones, about 91% detected once. Sequences were derived from peripheral blood, sampled 28 days after the second AZD1222 dose. Source of these receptors: an adult who received the AZD1222 COVID-19 vaccine.

The genes are TRBV6-5 and TRBJ2-1, with D uncertain. V lost 0 bases and J 2 bases, leaving 2 bases between the germline ends. This CDR3 is built from 13 residues. The V gene's germline CDR1 is MNHEY and CDR2 SVGAGI. CDR3 residues: CASSYSAYNEQFF. CDR3 DNA sequence: TGTGCCAGCAGTTACTCAGCCTACAATGAGCAGTTCTTC.

The chain combines TRBV4-1 with TRBJ2-3, with D perhaps TRBD1 (6 bases). The CDR3 covers 15 residues. V was clipped by 3 bases and J by 0 bases, with 10 bases between them. CDR1 MGHRA and CDR2 YSYEKL come from the germline V gene. CDR3 region: CASSQFGQSTDTQYF. The CDR3, as DNA: TGCGCCAGCAGCCAGTTCGGACAGAGCACAGATACGCAGTATTTT.